This record looks at one TCR beta chain sequence and its context. CDR1 is SGHDN, CDR2 FVKESK, per germline. V lost 1 base to trimming and J lost 0 bases, with 7 bases between them. CDR3 size: 15 residues. The data stem from a study of blood T cell repertoires in COVID-19. About the research overall: Samples taken during acute and convalescent COVID-19 were collected in the United States, Italy and Spain.

Profiled with immunoSEQ multiplex PCR; TCRdb holds only in-frame clones, not every one. In the table there are roughly 150,000 clones, about 88% of which are singletons. The sequence was obtained from a woman in her sixties with COVID-19, enrolled during active disease. The chain combines TRBV14 with TRBJ1-3; D is unresolved. Sequences were obtained from peripheral blood. The DNA of the CDR3 is TGTGCCAGCAGCCAAGTCCGTAGCTCTGGAAACACCATATATTTT. Protein: CASSQVRSSGNTIYF.